The 15 T cell receptor beta chains below were found in one sample sequenced in a study of T cell changes during pregnancy in multiple sclerosis. Only in-frame clones appear in the TCRdb table, and some are missing; sequencing was by immunoSEQ multiplex PCR. The profile shows roughly 79,000 clones, just over 90% of them singletons. This sample comprised CD4+ T cells from peripheral blood mononuclear cells, obtained before pregnancy. The receptors stem from a female donor with multiple sclerosis, enrolled in a pregnancy study.

V gene TRBV11-2 combines with J gene TRBJ2-1; TRBD1 matches 8 bases. Per germline, CDR1 SGHAT and CDR2 FQNNGV. Unmatched junction bases numbered 4, after V lost 3 bases and J lost 0 bases. The CDR3 contains 16 residues. CDR3 sequence (DNA): TGTGCCAGCAGCTTCAACAGGGGGAACTCCTACAATGAGCAGTTCTTC. Its translation: CASSFNRGNSYNEQFF.

The chain uses TRBV18 and TRBJ1-5; D is perhaps TRBD1 (5 bases). V lost 5 bases and J 4 bases, leaving 12 bases between the germline ends. The CDR3 is 14 amino acids. CDR1 and CDR2 (germline): KGHSH, LQKENI. The CDR3 protein is CASSSGTGNQPQHF. For the CDR3, the DNA is TGTGCCAGCTCATCCGGGACTGGGAATCAGCCCCAGCATTTT.

V is TRBV4-2 and J is TRBJ2-2; D is uncertain. The CDR3 extends over 15 amino acids. V was clipped by 0 bases and J by 4 bases, with 9 bases between them. The germline V gene has CDR1 LGHNA and CDR2 YNFKEQ. The CDR3 loop reads CASSQERLSTGELFF. CDR3 nucleotide sequence: TGTGCCAGCAGCCAAGAGCGTCTTAGCACCGGGGAGCTGTTTTTT.

The chain couples TRBV28 to TRBJ2-7; 11 bases line up with TRBD2. CDR1 MDHEN and CDR2 SYDVKM come from the germline V gene. This CDR3 has 15 amino acids. Trimming took 5 bases from V and 3 from J; bases not matched to a gene: 6. The CDR3 DNA is TGTGCCAGCAGTGGGGGGACTAGCGGATACTACGAGCAGTACTTC. It specifies CASSGGTSGYYEQYF.

The V call is TRBV9, the J call TRBJ2-5; TRBD2 might be the D (5 bases). The CDR3 sequence is 13 residues long. The germline V gene encodes CDR1 SGDLS and CDR2 YYNGEE. V was shortened by 4 bases and J by 4 bases, with 11 bases between the two germline ends. CDR3 sequence reads: CASSPRAAETQYF. The CDR3 DNA sequence: TGTGCCAGCAGCCCGCGGGCGGCAGAGACCCAGTACTTC.

This chain links TRBV5-6 with TRBJ1-6; TRBD1 aligns across 9 bases. With V trimmed by 4 bases and J by 6 bases, 17 bases remained unmatched. Germline V CDR1 and CDR2: SGHDT, YYEEEE. The CDR3 is 19 amino acids. The CDR3 reads CASSPYTPTGGNFNSPLHF. The CDR3 bases are TGTGCCAGCAGCCCCTACACACCGACAGGGGGGAACTTTAATTCACCCCTCCACTTT.

This clone was detected only once. The chain links TRBV15 to TRBJ2-7; no reliable D call. The CDR3 sequence is 15 residues long. V was shortened by 0 bases and J by 0 bases, with 9 bases between the two germline ends. Germline-derived CDR1 and CDR2 are LNHNV and YYDKDF (reference sequence). The CDR3 reads CATSRDLVSSYEQYF. In DNA form, the CDR3 reads TGTGCCACCAGCAGAGATCTGGTTAGCTCCTACGAGCAGTACTTC. The variable domain in full, with the rest retrieved from reference TRBV15 and TRBJ2-7, is DAMVIQNPRYQVTQFGKPVTLSCSQTLNHNVMYWYQQKSSQAPKLLFHYYDKDFNNEADTPDNFQSRRPNTSFCFLDIRSPGLGDTAMYLCATSRDLVSSYEQYFGPGTRLTVT.

The chain couples TRBV4-1 to TRBJ1-6; possibly TRBD1 for D (6 bases). This CDR3 is 16 amino acids long. The germline V gene has CDR1 MGHRA and CDR2 YSYEKL. The ends were cut back, 2 bases at V and 9 bases at J, with 17 bases in the middle. CDR3 in DNA: TGCGCCAGCAGCCAATTAATACAGGGTATCGTTTCACCCCTCCACTTT. This gives the protein CASSQLIQGIVSPLHF.

This chain uses TRBV6-1 with TRBJ2-7; 13 bases match TRBD2. The germline V gene encodes CDR1 MNHNS and CDR2 SASEGT. V lost 3 bases, J lost 2 bases, and 4 bases stayed unmatched. This CDR3 has 16 residues. For the CDR3, the DNA is TGTGCCAGCAGTGAGGGGACTAGCGGGATTCCCTACGAGCAGTACTTC. Translated, it gives CASSEGTSGIPYEQYF.

This clone appeared a few times. CDR3 loop: CASSRQGRRYF. CDR3 nucleotide sequence: TGCGCCAGCAGCCGACAGGGGAGAAGGTACTTC. The chain carries TRBV4-1 and TRBJ2-5; 8 bases map to TRBD1. Trimming cost V 4 bases and J 13 bases; bases outside gene matches: 5. This CDR3 has 11 amino acids. Per germline, CDR1 MGHRA and CDR2 YSYEKL.

The chain links TRBV5-1 to TRBJ2-1, with 12 nucleotides matching TRBD2. The CDR3 loop spans 16 amino acids. CDR1 SGHRS and CDR2 YFSETQ come from the germline V gene. The V and J ends lost 4 bases and 7 bases, in that order; junction bases with no gene match: 9. CDR3 protein: CASSPGASGRANEQFF. The CDR3 bases are TGCGCCAGCAGCCCCGGGGCTAGCGGGAGGGCTAATGAGCAGTTCTTC.

The chain uses TRBV6-5 and TRBJ2-2; 9 bases are shared with TRBD2. Germline V CDR1 and CDR2: MNHEY, SVGAGI. This CDR3 has 15 residues. Germline trimming cut 3 bases from V and 4 bases from J; bases unmatched to any gene: 3. CDR3 in amino acids: CASSYSGGSTGELFF. CDR3 DNA: TGTGCCAGCAGTTATAGCGGGGGCAGCACCGGGGAGCTGTTTTTT.

The CDR3, as DNA: TGTGCCAGCAGTGTGCGCGCGGGAGGCGGCTACGAGCAGTACTTC. Translating gives CASSVRAGGGYEQYF. The chain links TRBV28 to TRBJ2-7; 8 bases map to TRBD2. Germline CDR1 is MDHEN and CDR2 is SYDVKM. Trimming at V came to 5 bases and at J to 3 bases, leaving 9 bases not matched to a gene. The CDR3 has 15 amino acids.

This clone was detected once. J is TRBJ1-2 and V is TRBV29-1, with TRBD1 identical over 9 bases. The CDR3 covers 15 residues. Germline V gene data show CDR1 as SQVTM and CDR2 as ANQGSEA. The V and J ends lost 7 bases and 5 bases, in that order; junction bases with no gene match: 14. CDR3 bases: TGCAGCGCCCAGTCGACAGGGGGAACTACATATGGCTACACCTTC. Protein sequence: CSAQSTGGTTYGYTF.

This chain connects TRBV9 to TRBJ2-3; maybe TRBD2 (6 bases). In germline, CDR1 is SGDLS, CDR2 YYNGEE. The CDR3 has 14 amino acids. V was cut by 4 bases and J by 3 bases, with 12 bases left in between. CDR3 in amino acids: CASSSRDLTDTQYF. CDR3 DNA: TGTGCCAGCAGCTCCCGGGACTTAACAGATACGCAGTATTTT.